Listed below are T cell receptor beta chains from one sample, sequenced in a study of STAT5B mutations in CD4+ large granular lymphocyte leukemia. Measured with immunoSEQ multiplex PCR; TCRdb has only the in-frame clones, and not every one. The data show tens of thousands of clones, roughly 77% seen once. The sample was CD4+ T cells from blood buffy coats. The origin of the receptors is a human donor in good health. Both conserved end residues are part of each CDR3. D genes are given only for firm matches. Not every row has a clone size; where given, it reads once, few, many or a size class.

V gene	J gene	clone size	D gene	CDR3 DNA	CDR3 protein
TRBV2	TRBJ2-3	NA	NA	TGTGCCAGCAGTGGAAGGCTCACAGATACGCAGTATTTT	CASSGRLTDTQYF
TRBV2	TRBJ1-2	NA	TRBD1	TGTGCCAGCAGCGCCGGACAGGGGGCCAGTGGCTACACCTTC	CASSAGQGASGYTF
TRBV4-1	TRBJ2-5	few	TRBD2	TGCGCCAGCAGCCCAGGGACTAGCGGGGGGGTGTCAGAGACCCAGTACTTC	CASSPGTSGGVSETQYF
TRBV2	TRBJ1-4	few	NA	TGTGCCAGCAGTCTTGACGCGACAGGCGGGAATGAAAAACTGTTTTTT	CASSLDATGGNEKLFF
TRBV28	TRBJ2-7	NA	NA	TGTGCCAGCTGTGAGGGGGCCTACGAGCAGTACTTC	CASCEGAYEQYF
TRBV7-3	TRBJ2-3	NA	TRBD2	TGTGCCAGCAGCACGGGACTAGCGGGGACAGATACGCAGTATTTT	CASSTGLAGTDTQYF
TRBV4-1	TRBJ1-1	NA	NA	TGCGCCAGCAGCACTCTGTCGAACACTGAAGCTTTCTTT	CASSTLSNTEAFF
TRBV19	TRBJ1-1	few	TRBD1	TGTGCCAGTAGTATCACAGGGGCGAACACTGAAGCTTTCTTT	CASSITGANTEAFF
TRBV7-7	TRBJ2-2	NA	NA	TGTGCTAGCAGCTTTTCACTCGCGAACACCGGGGAGCTGTTTTTT	CASSFSLANTGELFF
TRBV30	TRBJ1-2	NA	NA	TGTGCCTGGAGTGTATCGGGGCAGGACTACACCTTC	CAWSVSGQDYTF
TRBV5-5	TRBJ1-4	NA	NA	TGTGCCAGCAGCCTGCCAGGGGTTTTTAATGAAAAACTGTTTTTT	CASSLPGVFNEKLFF
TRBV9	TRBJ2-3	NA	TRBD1	TGTGCCAGCAGCGTAGAGACAGGGACAGATACGCAGTATTTT	CASSVETGTDTQYF
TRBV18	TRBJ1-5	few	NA	TGTGCCAGCTCAGTAGACGGTGGGCAGCCCCAGCATTTT	CASSVDGGQPQHF
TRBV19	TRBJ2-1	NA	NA	TGTGCCAGCAGGCCGGGGGCCCCCTACAATGAGCAGTTCTTC	CASRPGAPYNEQFF
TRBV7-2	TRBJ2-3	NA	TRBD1	TGTGCCAGCAGCCCCGGACAGGGAGGAGATACGCAGTATTTT	CASSPGQGGDTQYF
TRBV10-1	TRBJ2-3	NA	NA	TGCGCCAGCAGTGACCCCCCCGGCTCCACAGATACGCAGTATTTT	CASSDPPGSTDTQYF
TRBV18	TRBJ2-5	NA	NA	TGTGCCAGCTCACCTCTTATGGAGGAGACCCAGTACTTC	CASSPLMEETQYF
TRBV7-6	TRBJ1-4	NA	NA	TGTGCCAGCAGCCTCAACCCGGTTTCGAATGAAAAACTGTTTTTT	CASSLNPVSNEKLFF
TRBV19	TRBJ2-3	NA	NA	TGTGCCAGTAGTATAGCATCCTACGGCCACACAGATACGCAGTATTTT	CASSIASYGHTDTQYF
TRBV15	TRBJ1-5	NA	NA	TGTGCCACCAGCAGAGGGTGGACAGCCATTACCGAGAATAGCAATCAGCCCCAGCATTTT	CATSRGWTAITENSNQPQHF
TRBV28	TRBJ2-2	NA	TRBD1	TGTGCCAGCAGTTTATTCCCGCGACAGGGGGCGAGGACCGGGGAGCTGTTTTTT	CASSLFPRQGARTGELFF
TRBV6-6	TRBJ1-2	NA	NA	TGTGCCAGCAGGGGGTGGACAGATGGCTACACCTTC	CASRGWTDGYTF
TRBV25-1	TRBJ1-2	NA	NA	TGTGCCAGCAGTGAATCTTGGGACCGGGGTGGCTACACCTTC	CASSESWDRGGYTF
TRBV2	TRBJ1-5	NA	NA	TGTGCCAGCAGTGGAGGTGTCTCCAGATTCAATCAGCCCCAGCATTTT	CASSGGVSRFNQPQHF
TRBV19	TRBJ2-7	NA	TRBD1	TGTGCCAGTAGTACTACAGGGGCCTACGAGCAGTACTTC	CASSTTGAYEQYF
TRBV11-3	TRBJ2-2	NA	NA	TGTGCCAGCGGAAACAAGAACACCGGGGAGCTGTTTTTT	CASGNKNTGELFF
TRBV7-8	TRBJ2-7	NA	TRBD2	TGTGCCAGCAGCTTAGTAGGGGGACTAGCGGGGGGGAAATACGAGCAGTACTTC	CASSLVGGLAGGKYEQYF
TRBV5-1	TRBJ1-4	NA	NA	TGCGCCAGCAGCTTGGCCCGGCTAGATAATGAAAAACTGTTTTTT	CASSLARLDNEKLFF
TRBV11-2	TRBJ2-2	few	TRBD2	TGTGCCAGCAGCTTAGTAGCGGGGGGCACCGGGGAGCTGTTTTTT	CASSLVAGGTGELFF
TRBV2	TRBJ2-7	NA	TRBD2	TGTGCCAGCAGGAGGGGAGGGTCCTACGAGCAGTACTTC	CASRRGGSYEQYF
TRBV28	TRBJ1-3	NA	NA	TGTGCCAGCAGTTTACGGGGCTTTGAAAACACCATATATTTT	CASSLRGFENTIYF
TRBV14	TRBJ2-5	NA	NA	TGTGCCAGCAGCCAAGATCGGGGATTGGAGACCCAGTACTTC	CASSQDRGLETQYF
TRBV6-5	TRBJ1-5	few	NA	TGTGCCAGCACCCCACCGGGGGGCAATCAGCCCCAGCATTTT	CASTPPGGNQPQHF
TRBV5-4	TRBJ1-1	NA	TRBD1	TGTGCCAGCAGCTTAGGATCGACAGGGATCACTGAAGCTTTCTTT	CASSLGSTGITEAFF
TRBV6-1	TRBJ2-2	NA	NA	TGTGCCAGCAGCGCCGGGACGGCGAACACCGGGGAGCTGTTTTTT	CASSAGTANTGELFF
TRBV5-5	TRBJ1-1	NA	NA	TGTGCCAGCAGCTCCGCCGTTTTGGTATGGATGAACACTGAAGCTTTCTTT	CASSSAVLVWMNTEAFF
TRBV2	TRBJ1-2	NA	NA	TGTGCCAGCAGTGAAGTTCGGGGGGCGTCAAGGTATGGCTACACCTTC	CASSEVRGASRYGYTF
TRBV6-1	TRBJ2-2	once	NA	TGTGCCAGCAGTGAATTGGGTAACACCGGGGAGCTGTTTTTT	CASSELGNTGELFF
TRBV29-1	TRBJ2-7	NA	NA	TGCAGCGTTCAGGTTCTGGTCGAGCAGTACTTC	CSVQVLVEQYF
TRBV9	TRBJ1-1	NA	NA	TGTGCCAGCAGCGTAGACCAACTCCGAGGGAACACTGAAGCTTTCTTT	CASSVDQLRGNTEAFF
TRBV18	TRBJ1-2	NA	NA	TGTGCCAGCTCAGATACGGCTAACTATGGCTACACCTTC	CASSDTANYGYTF
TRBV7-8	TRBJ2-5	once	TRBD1	TGTGCCAGCAGCTCCGGGACAGCCCAAGAGACCCAGTACTTC	CASSSGTAQETQYF